This T cell receptor beta chain is drawn from a study of OX40 agonist ivuxolimab in advanced cancers. Germline-derived CDR1 and CDR2 are SGHNT and YYREEE (reference sequence). CDR3 length equals 17 residues. V dropped 4 bases and J dropped 2; count of bases not matched to a gene: 11. Profiled with immunoSEQ multiplex PCR; TCRdb holds only in-frame clones, not every one. The table has roughly 80,000 clones, roughly 85% seen once. This clonotype originated in an adult with an advanced solid tumor such as melanoma, head and neck, liver or kidney cancer. The material sequenced was CD4+ or CD8+ T cells sorted from blood, taken in a trial of the OX40 agonist ivuxolimab. The chain joins TRBV5-4 to TRBJ2-2; 7 nucleotides match TRBD1. CDR3 sequence reads: CASSQDRTGVNTGELFF. DNA of the CDR3: TGTGCCAGCAGCCAAGATAGGACAGGCGTTAACACCGGGGAGCTGTTTTTT.